This T cell receptor (beta chain) was documented in a study of CD8+ T cells in alopecia areata. This clone has more than one count but fewer than ten. Antigen unknown. General study findings and limits: Normal skin's resident alphabeta T cells are sequenced alongside lesional scalp T cells. Affected lesional scalp, above all in alopecia totalis/universalis, was more clonal than normal scalp.

RNA extraction and reverse transcription yielded cDNA as sequencing template. TCRdb's copy holds only in-frame clones and misses some; the assay was immunoSEQ multiplex PCR. The sample has under 350,000 clones, roughly 64% seen once. Treatment reported: oral pan-JAK inhibitor, 5-10 mg twice daily. V was clipped by 7 bases and J by 12 bases, with 23 bases between them. The CDR3 is 14 amino acids. The germline V gene encodes CDR1 SNHLY and CDR2 FYNNEI. The sequence was collected from a human donor with alopecia areata. The chain employs TRBV2 and TRBJ2-3; D is unresolved. Material: CD4+ T cells sorted from blood, obtained at week 24, from a patient treated with tofacitinib. For the CDR3, the DNA is TGTGCCAGCACACTTGAAGGCCCTAGTACCGGACAGTATTTT. Translation: CASTLEGPSTGQYF.